The 19 T cell receptor beta chains listed next were all sequenced from one sample in a study of PD-L1 blockade in urothelial cancer. The time point is: peripheral blood 6 weeks after treatment start. Sequenced by immunoSEQ multiplex PCR; TCRdb stores in-frame clones only, minus some. The sample consists of over 25,000 clones, around three quarters of them appearing once. The material sequenced was PBMCs, taken around atezolizumab (anti-PD-L1) treatment. The origin of the receptors is a man between 65 and 85 years old with urothelial cancer.

This chain uses TRBV4-3 with TRBJ1-6; no firm D call. Trimming left V 2 bases short and J 6 bases short, with 5 bases between. The CDR3 contains 13 residues. Per germline, CDR1 LGHNA and CDR2 YSLEER. In DNA form, the CDR3 reads TGCGCCAGCAGCCAACATTTTAATTCACCCCTCCACTTT. Amino acid sequence: CASSQHFNSPLHF.

The chain carries TRBV5-6 and TRBJ2-2; 7 bases fit TRBD1. The CDR3 extends over 15 amino acids. Germline loops: CDR1 SGHDT, CDR2 YYEEEE. The V gene end was trimmed by 0 bases and the J gene end by 5 bases; junction bases not matched to a gene: 4. Here the CDR3 DNA reads TGTGCCAGCAGCTTGGTTAGGGGGCAAACCGGGGAGCTGTTTTTT. It yields the protein CASSLVRGQTGELFF.

The genes are TRBV2 and TRBJ2-1; tentative D call: TRBD2 (6 bases). Deletions cut 7 bases from V and 4 bases from J, with 20 bases between. Germline assignment: CDR1 SNHLY and CDR2 FYNNEI. This CDR3 is built from 16 residues. The CDR3 loop is CASNKPGPSVYNEQFF. CDR3 DNA sequence: TGTGCCAGCAATAAACCGGGTCCTAGCGTGTACAATGAGCAGTTCTTC.

The V gene is TRBV4-3, the J gene TRBJ1-4; TRBD1 aligns across 7 bases. The CDR3 length is 17 residues. CDR1 is LGHNA, CDR2 YSLEER, per germline. V lost 0 bases and J lost 7; bases outside the gene matches: 11. The CDR3 coding sequence is TGCGCCAGCAGCCAAGACGCACAGGGGTCATATGGTGAAAAACTGTTTTTT. It encodes CASSQDAQGSYGEKLFF.

V usage is TRBV5-6 and J usage is TRBJ2-7, with TRBD1 matching 8 bases. The V and J ends lost 7 bases and 7 bases, in that order; junction bases with no gene match: 7. Germline loops: CDR1 SGHDT, CDR2 YYEEEE. The CDR3 is 12 residues long. CDR3 DNA: TGTGCCAGCGCTGGCAGGGGGCGTGAGCAGTACTTC. Encoded protein: CASAGRGREQYF.

The chain links TRBV28 to TRBJ2-7; 11 positions agree with TRBD2. Germline V gives CDR1 MDHEN, CDR2 SYDVKM. The ends lost 1 base at V and 2 bases at J; junction bases unmatched: 4. The CDR3 runs to 16 residues. CDR3 residues: CASSLYLAGGAYEQYF. CDR3 coding DNA: TGTGCCAGCAGTTTATATCTAGCGGGAGGAGCCTACGAGCAGTACTTC.

The chain couples TRBV27 to TRBJ2-1, with 12 bases aligning to TRBD2. Germline V lookup: CDR1 MNHEY, CDR2 SMNVEV (reference sequence). This CDR3 contains 15 residues. V was pared by 3 bases and J by 7 bases, with 4 bases of the junction left unmatched. Here the CDR3 DNA reads TGTGCCAGCAGTTTTGTAGGACTAGCGGGGAATGAGCAGTTCTTC. It is translated as CASSFVGLAGNEQFF.

J is TRBJ1-2 and V is TRBV29-1, with a possible D match to TRBD1 (6 bases). Trimming cost V 5 bases and J 4 bases, with 11 bases left between them. Germline V gene sequence: CDR1 SQVTM, CDR2 ANQGSEA. CDR3 length: 12 amino acids. CDR3 sequence reads: CSVLRGSYGYTF. The CDR3 coding sequence is TGCAGCGTTCTCAGGGGTTCCTATGGCTACACCTTC.

The chain links TRBV19 to TRBJ1-2; D remains unclear. Germline-derived CDR1 and CDR2 are LNHDA and SQIVND (reference sequence). This CDR3 is 17 amino acids long. With 0 bases removed from V and 4 bases from J, the gap between germline ends came to 18 bases. The CDR3: CASSIDRGWARIYGYTF. The CDR3 DNA sequence: TGTGCCAGTAGTATAGATCGCGGGTGGGCGCGGATCTATGGCTACACCTTC. The whole variable domain, filled in from reference TRBV19 and TRBJ1-2, reads DGGITQSPKYLFRKEGQNVTLSCEQNLNHDAMYWYRQDPGQGLRLIYYSQIVNDFQKGDIAEGYSVSREKKESFPLTVTSAQKNPTAFYLCASSIDRGWARIYGYTFGSGTRLTVV.

This chain joins TRBV18 and TRBJ2-5; 7 bases are shared with TRBD1. The junction had 7 bases not matched to a gene; V was cut back by 5 bases and J by 7 bases. CDR3 length: 13 amino acids. From germline, CDR1 is KGHSH and CDR2 LQKENI. CDR3 amino acids: CASSSTGLPTQYF. CDR3 DNA sequence: TGTGCCAGCTCATCGACAGGGTTACCGACCCAGTACTTC.

This chain joins TRBV7-2 and TRBJ2-5, with 8 positions matching TRBD2. The CDR3 length is 13 residues. CDR1 is SGHTA, CDR2 FQGNSA, per germline. Unmatched junction bases numbered 8, after V lost 1 base and J lost 13 bases. CDR3 sequence: CASSLGPGLGGYF. The CDR3, as DNA: TGTGCCAGCAGCTTAGGCCCGGGACTAGGGGGGTACTTC.

This clone turned up a few times. This chain joins TRBV11-2 and TRBJ1-1; D not resolved. CDR3 length: 16 amino acids. Germline V CDR1 and CDR2: SGHAT, FQNNGV. Deletions cut 5 bases from V and 1 base from J, with 17 bases between. The CDR3 nucleotides are TGTGCCAGCAGCCCAGGCGATGGTCGGGGGAACACTGAAGCTTTCTTT. This sequence encodes CASSPGDGRGNTEAFF.

This chain joins TRBV4-2 and TRBJ1-6; D is possibly TRBD1 (6 bases). The CDR3 is made up of 16 amino acids. With 0 bases removed from V and 7 bases from J, the gap between germline ends came to 13 bases. Germline V lookup: CDR1 LGHNA, CDR2 YNFKEQ. CDR3 sequence reads: CASSQDLRTENSPLHF. The CDR3, as DNA: TGTGCCAGCAGCCAAGATCTCAGGACAGAAAATTCACCCCTCCACTTT.

This clone has only a few counts. The CDR3 loop reads CASSLGPFTGELFF. Written as DNA, the CDR3 is TGTGCCAGCAGCTTAGGGCCTTTCACCGGGGAGCTGTTTTTT. This chain uses TRBV7-3 with TRBJ2-2; D is undetermined. The CDR3 runs 14 residues. The V end was cut by 2 bases, the J end by 4 bases, with 8 bases between. Germline lookup yields CDR1 SGHTA and CDR2 FQGTGA.

V is TRBV7-6 and J is TRBJ2-7; TRBD1 matches at 10 bases. Germline V gene lookup returns CDR1 SGHVS and CDR2 FNYEAQ. The CDR3 runs 20 residues. Trimming cost V 2 bases and J 5 bases; bases outside gene matches: 21. DNA of the CDR3: TGTGCCAGCAGCTTAAGCCCTCGTGGGGGGACAGGGGTAAATCGCCACGAGCAGTACTTC. Its translation: CASSLSPRGGTGVNRHEQYF.

This clone was found a few times. This chain connects TRBV19 to TRBJ1-5, with 8 positions matching TRBD1. The CDR3 has 16 amino acids. Germline values: CDR1 LNHDA, CDR2 SQIVND (reference sequence). The ends lost 3 bases at V and 7 bases at J; junction bases unmatched: 11. The CDR3, as DNA: TGTGCCAGTAGTATTTTCAGGGGGCTGTCGAGACAGCCCCAGCATTTT. Its translation is CASSIFRGLSRQPQHF.

V gene TRBV11-3 combines with J gene TRBJ2-3; 14 nucleotides line up with TRBD2. V shed 7 bases, J shed 5 bases, and the junction held 8 bases outside the gene matches. The CDR3 consists of 16 residues. The germline V gene encodes CDR1 SGHNT and CDR2 YENEEA. CDR3 nucleotides: TGTGCCAGCACTCCGGGACTAGCGGGAGTAGGAGATACGCAGTATTTT. This gives the protein CASTPGLAGVGDTQYF.

In DNA form, the CDR3 reads TGTGCCAGCAGCCTGGACTGGGCCTCTGGCGAGCAGTACTTC. This gives the protein CASSLDWASGEQYF. This chain joins TRBV7-2 and TRBJ2-7, with D tentatively TRBD2 (5 bases). Trimming took off 5 bases at V and 6 bases at J, with 17 bases between the two ends. The germline V gene has CDR1 SGHTA and CDR2 FQGNSA. CDR3 size: 14 residues.

This clone was recorded a few times. This CDR3 reads CASSSSRGYQPQHF. CDR3 DNA sequence: TGTGCCAGCAGCTCCTCACGGGGATACCAGCCCCAGCATTTT. The chain uses TRBV7-2 and TRBJ1-5; D remains ambiguous. CDR1 and CDR2 from the germline V gene are SGHTA and FQGNSA. The CDR3 has 14 residues. The V end was cut by 4 bases, the J end by 7 bases, with 14 bases between.